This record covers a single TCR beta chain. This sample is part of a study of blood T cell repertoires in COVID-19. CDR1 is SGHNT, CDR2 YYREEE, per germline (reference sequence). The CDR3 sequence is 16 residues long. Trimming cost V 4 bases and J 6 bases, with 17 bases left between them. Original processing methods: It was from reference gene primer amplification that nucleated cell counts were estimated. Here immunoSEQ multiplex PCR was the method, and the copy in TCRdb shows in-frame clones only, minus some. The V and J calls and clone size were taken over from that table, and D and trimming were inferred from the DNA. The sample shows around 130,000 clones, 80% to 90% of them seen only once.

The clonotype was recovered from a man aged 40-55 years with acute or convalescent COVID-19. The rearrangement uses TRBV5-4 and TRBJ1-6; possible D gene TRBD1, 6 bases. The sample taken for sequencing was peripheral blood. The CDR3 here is CASSPGQRDPNSPLHF. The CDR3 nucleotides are TGTGCCAGCAGCCCTGGACAGAGGGATCCTAATTCACCCCTCCACTTT.